This TCR beta chain came from a study of identical twins. Study observations and caveats: Among out-of-frame alpha sequences shared by twins, low generation probability occurred in excess. Insertions were fewer in abundant cord blood beta clonotypes, whereas memory repertoires showed none of this pattern.

This clonotype has more than one count but fewer than ten. Its antigen is currently unknown. Unique molecular identifiers were in the cDNA, with template-switch universal primer binding. Each CDR3 protein is one row after TCRdb ran MiXCR on the 5' RACE reads. Here the sample spans around 1.7 million distinct CDR3 sequences, roughly 35% being singletons. Trimming left V 3 bases short and J 5 bases short, with 7 bases between. Per germline, CDR1 MNHEY and CDR2 SMNVEV (reference sequence). CDR3 size: 13 residues. The J gene is TRBJ2-2, the V gene TRBV27, with a weak D call TRBD2 (5 bases). The TCR originated in a newborn girl in good health. Sequences were obtained from cord blood. CDR3 protein: CASSFGVTGELFF. The CDR3, as DNA: TGTGCCAGCAGTTTCGGGGTAACCGGGGAGCTGTTTTTT.